The T cell receptor beta chain under discussion was sequenced for a study of shared clonotypes between healthy human individuals. As for the study in general: Each donor's CD8 memory used one plate, CD8 naive two, each CD4 subset three.

Samples underwent the assay at deep level. Profiled with immunoSEQ multiplex PCR; TCRdb holds only in-frame clones, not every one. The sample contains about 2.4 million clones, roughly 93% of which appear only once. CDR1 and CDR2 (germline): SGHRS, YFSETQ. CDR3 length equals 15 residues. Trimming left V 2 bases short and J 1 base short, with 9 bases between. The sequence derives from a man younger than 35 in good health. Some clones in this sample may be carry-over from other donors' samples. The sample taken for sequencing was naive CD4+ T cells from PBMCs. The sample's subset: CD45RA+ positively selected. V gene TRBV5-1 combines with J gene TRBJ2-2, with D possibly TRBD2 on 6 matching bases. The DNA for the CDR3 is TGCGCCAGCAGCTTTAGCGGAGTGAACACCGGGGAGCTGTTTTTT. Amino acid sequence: CASSFSGVNTGELFF.